The 10 T cell receptor beta chains reported below all come from one sample, sequenced in a study of T-cell memory formation after mild COVID-19 (dated by TCRdb to about 2021). The library was obtained by 5' RACE. The instrument was an Illumina NovaSeq 6000. TCRdb applied fastp at Q25 and MiXCR to the public reads, then kept only in-frame beta chains. Entries that share a CDR3 protein sequence are merged under the most common genes and DNA. In all, the sample holds some 160,000 distinct CDR3 sequences, and 10% to 15% of those were seen once. The ten most abundant clones make up about 3.6% of the sample. The source material was PBMCs or a T cell subset sorted from them (not recorded which). The source of these receptors is a man younger than 30 who had mild COVID-19 (a few samples of this study predate the infection). The sample titles of this study are shuffled in the database, so cell type and time point are left out; the donor was told from shared clones.

This clonotype has at least ten counts. The rearrangement joins TRBV12-3 or TRBV12-4 to TRBJ2-5; 12 bases align to TRBD2. The CDR3 runs to 14 residues. The junction had 7 bases not matched to a gene; V was cut back by 5 bases and J by 9 bases. CDR3 sequence (DNA): TGTGCCAGCAGTCCGACTAGCGGGGGTTTGGCCCAGTACTTC. Translated, it gives CASSPTSGGLAQYF.

J is TRBJ1-6 and V is TRBV30, with D perhaps matching TRBD1 (5 bases). The CDR3 length is 13 residues. The V gene lost 4 bases and the J gene lost 9 bases, with 13 bases spanning the gap. Germline CDR1 and CDR2: GTSNPN and SVGIG (reference sequence). The CDR3 protein is CAWNIDSSSPLHF. In DNA form, the CDR3 reads TGTGCCTGGAATATTGACAGTAGTTCACCCCTCCACTTT.

This clonotype was seen a few times. The rearrangement uses TRBV20-1 and TRBJ2-3, with TRBD2 identical over 7 bases. This CDR3 has 14 amino acids. Germline lookup yields CDR1 DFQATT and CDR2 SNEGSKA (reference sequence). The J segment lost 6 bases and the V segment lost 3 bases, leaving 9 bases of the junction unmatched. This CDR3 is CSASPGLFLDTQYF. CDR3 sequence (DNA): TGCAGTGCTAGTCCGGGACTATTCTTGGATACGCAGTATTTT.

This clonotype occurred a few times. This chain links TRBV27 with TRBJ2-2; perhaps TRBD2 as D (5 bases). The CDR3 extends over 13 amino acids. Trimming removed 3 bases at V and 6 bases at J, with 8 bases between. In germline, CDR1 is MNHEY, CDR2 SMNVEV (reference sequence). The CDR3 region is CASSLEVSGELFF. CDR3 bases: TGTGCCAGCAGTTTGGAGGTTTCCGGGGAGCTGTTTTTT.

This sequence joins TRBV6-5 and TRBJ2-1; D may match TRBD1 or TRBD2 (5 bases each). The germline gives CDR1 MNHEY, CDR2 SVGAGI. V lost 2 bases and J 2 bases, leaving 7 bases between the germline ends. The CDR3 sequence is 14 residues long. DNA of the CDR3: TGTGCCAGCAGTTACACGGGGCCCTACAATGAGCAGTTCTTC. The encoded protein is CASSYTGPYNEQFF.

The CDR3 here is CSARGGSGSPLHF. DNA for the CDR3: TGCAGTGCCCGGGGGGGCTCAGGTTCACCCCTCCACTTT. This sequence joins TRBV20-1 and TRBJ1-6; D may be TRBD1 (6 bases). The CDR3 length is 13 residues. CDR1 DFQATT and CDR2 SNEGSKA come from the germline V gene (reference sequence). Deletions cut 6 bases from V and 9 bases from J, with 15 bases between.

This clonotype was detected a few times. The chain is built from TRBV7-2 and TRBJ2-1; maybe TRBD2 (6 bases). The CDR3 length is 15 residues. Germline CDR1 SGHTA, CDR2 FQGNSA. Trimming removed 1 base at V and 2 bases at J, with 9 bases between. In DNA form, the CDR3 reads TGTGCCAGCAGCTTAGTCCCGGGAGCCTACAATGAGCAGTTCTTC. It encodes CASSLVPGAYNEQFF.

A few counts support this clonotype. This chain joins TRBV6-5 and TRBJ1-1; D is perhaps TRBD1 (6 bases). CDR1 MNHEY and CDR2 SVGAGI come from the germline V gene. This CDR3 has 17 residues. The V gene lost 5 bases and the J gene lost 0 bases, with 19 bases spanning the gap. CDR3 sequence: CASSQPSRQVMNTEAFF. The CDR3, as DNA: TGTGCCAGCAGTCAACCCAGCCGACAGGTAATGAACACTGAAGCTTTCTTT.

This clonotype was recorded many times. This chain joins TRBV5-1 and TRBJ2-3; possibly TRBD2 for D (6 bases). The CDR3 totals 14 residues. CDR1 is SGHRS, CDR2 YFSETQ, per germline. V was pared by 4 bases and J by 5 bases, with 14 bases between. The CDR3 sequence is CASSRAGRIDTQYF. The CDR3 DNA sequence: TGCGCCAGCAGCCGCGCAGGGAGGATAGATACGCAGTATTTT.

This clonotype was seen ten or more times. The gene calls are TRBV12-3 or TRBV12-4 and TRBJ2-3; tentatively, D is TRBD2 (5 bases). The CDR3 is 14 amino acids. V gave up 4 bases and J gave up 0 bases, with 8 bases separating them. CDR3 DNA: TGTGCCAGCAGTTCCCCGGGGAGCACAGATACGCAGTATTTT. Translated, it gives CASSSPGSTDTQYF.